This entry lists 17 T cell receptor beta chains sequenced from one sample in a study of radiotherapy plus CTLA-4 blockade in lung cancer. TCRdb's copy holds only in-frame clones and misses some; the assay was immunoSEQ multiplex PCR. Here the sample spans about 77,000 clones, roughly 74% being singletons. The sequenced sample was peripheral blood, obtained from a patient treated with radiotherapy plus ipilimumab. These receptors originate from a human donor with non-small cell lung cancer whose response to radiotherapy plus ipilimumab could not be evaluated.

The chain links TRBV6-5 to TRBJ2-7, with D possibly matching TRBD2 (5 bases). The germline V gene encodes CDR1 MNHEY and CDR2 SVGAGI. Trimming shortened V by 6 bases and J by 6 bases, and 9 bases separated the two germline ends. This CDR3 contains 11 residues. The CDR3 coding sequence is TGTGCCAGCAGACAGCGGACCGAGCAGTACTTC. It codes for CASRQRTEQYF.

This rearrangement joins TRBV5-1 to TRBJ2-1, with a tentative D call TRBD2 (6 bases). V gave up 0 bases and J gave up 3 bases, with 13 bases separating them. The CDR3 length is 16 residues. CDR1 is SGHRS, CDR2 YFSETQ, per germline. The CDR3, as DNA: TGCGCCAGCAGCTTGGAGCCGGGAGCCCACTACAATGAGCAGTTCTTC. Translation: CASSLEPGAHYNEQFF.

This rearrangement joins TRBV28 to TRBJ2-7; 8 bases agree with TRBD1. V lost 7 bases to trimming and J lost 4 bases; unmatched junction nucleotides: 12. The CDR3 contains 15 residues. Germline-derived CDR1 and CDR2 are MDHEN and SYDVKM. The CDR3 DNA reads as TGTGCCAGCACCCCGGTCGGCCAGGGGGCATACGAGCAGTACTTC. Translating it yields CASTPVGQGAYEQYF.

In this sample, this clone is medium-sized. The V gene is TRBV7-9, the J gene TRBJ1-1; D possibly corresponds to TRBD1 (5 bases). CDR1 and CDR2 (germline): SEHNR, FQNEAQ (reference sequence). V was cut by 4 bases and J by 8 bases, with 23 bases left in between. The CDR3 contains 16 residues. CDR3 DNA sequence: TGTGCCAGCAGCTCGGGGGGATCCGGGAGATGGGGAGAAGCTTTCTTT. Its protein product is CASSSGGSGRWGEAFF.

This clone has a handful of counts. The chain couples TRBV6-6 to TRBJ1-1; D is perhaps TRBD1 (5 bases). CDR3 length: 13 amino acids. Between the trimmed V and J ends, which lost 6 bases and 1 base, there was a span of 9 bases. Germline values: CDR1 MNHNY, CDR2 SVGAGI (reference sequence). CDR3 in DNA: TGTGCCAGCAGACCGGGGGGGAACACTGAAGCTTTCTTT. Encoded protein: CASRPGGNTEAFF.

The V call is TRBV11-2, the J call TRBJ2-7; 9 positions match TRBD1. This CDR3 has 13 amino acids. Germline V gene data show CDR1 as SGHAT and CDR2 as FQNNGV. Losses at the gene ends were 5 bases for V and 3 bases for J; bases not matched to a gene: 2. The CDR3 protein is CASSVTGGYEQYF. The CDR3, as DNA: TGTGCCAGCAGCGTGACAGGGGGCTACGAGCAGTACTTC.

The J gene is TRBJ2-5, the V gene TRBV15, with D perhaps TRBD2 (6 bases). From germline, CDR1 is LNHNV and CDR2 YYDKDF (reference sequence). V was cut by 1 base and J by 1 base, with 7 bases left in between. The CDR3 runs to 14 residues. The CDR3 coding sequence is TGTGCCACCAGCAGAGGCGGGACCCAAGAGACCCAGTACTTC. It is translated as CATSRGGTQETQYF.

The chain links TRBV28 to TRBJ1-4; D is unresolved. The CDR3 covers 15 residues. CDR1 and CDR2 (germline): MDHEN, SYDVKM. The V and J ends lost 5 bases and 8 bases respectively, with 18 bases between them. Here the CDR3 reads CASSPIRGVGEKLFF. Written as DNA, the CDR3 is TGTGCCAGCAGTCCCATCCGGGGTGTCGGGGAAAAACTGTTTTTT.

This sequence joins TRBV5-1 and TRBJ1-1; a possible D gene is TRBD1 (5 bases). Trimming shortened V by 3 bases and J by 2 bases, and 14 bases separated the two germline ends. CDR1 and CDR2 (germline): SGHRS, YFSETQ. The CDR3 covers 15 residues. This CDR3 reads CASSSSAQANTEAFF. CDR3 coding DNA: TGCGCCAGCAGCTCGAGTGCACAGGCAAACACTGAAGCTTTCTTT.

CDR3: CASSIDRGSARDEQFF. The CDR3, as DNA: TGTGCCAGTAGTATAGACAGGGGTTCGGCAAGAGATGAGCAGTTCTTC. The rearrangement uses TRBV19 and TRBJ2-1; possible D gene TRBD1, 6 bases. Germline V gene lookup returns CDR1 LNHDA and CDR2 SQIVND (reference sequence). V was pared by 0 bases and J by 8 bases, with 17 bases between. The CDR3 runs to 16 residues.

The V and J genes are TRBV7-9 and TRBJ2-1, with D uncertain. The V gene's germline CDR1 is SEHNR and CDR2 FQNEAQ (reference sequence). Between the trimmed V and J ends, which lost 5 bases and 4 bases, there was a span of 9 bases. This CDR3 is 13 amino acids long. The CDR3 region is CASSPRNYNEQFF. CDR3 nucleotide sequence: TGTGCCAGCAGCCCCCGTAATTACAATGAGCAGTTCTTC.

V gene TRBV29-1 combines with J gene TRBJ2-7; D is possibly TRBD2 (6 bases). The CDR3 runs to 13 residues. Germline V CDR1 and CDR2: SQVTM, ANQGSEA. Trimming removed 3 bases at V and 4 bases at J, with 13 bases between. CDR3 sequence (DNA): TGCAGCGTTGAGGCGGGAAAATCGTACGAGCAGTACTTC. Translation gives CSVEAGKSYEQYF.

The CDR3 bases are TGCGCCAGCAGCCCTACCTTACTAGCTTCCAGGCTCTACAATGAGCAGTTCTTC. This codes for CASSPTLLASRLYNEQFF. The gene calls are TRBV5-1 and TRBJ2-1; possible D gene TRBD2, 6 bases. V lost 4 bases and J lost 3, with 23 bases in between. This CDR3 contains 18 residues. The germline V gene encodes CDR1 SGHRS and CDR2 YFSETQ. The full variable domain, rest sourced from reference TRBV5-1 and TRBJ2-1, is KAGVTQTPRYLIKTRGQQVTLSCSPISGHRSVSWYQQTPGQGLQFLFEYFSETQRNKGNFPGRFSGRQFSNSRSEMNVSTLELGDSALYLCASSPTLLASRLYNEQFFGPGTRLTVL.

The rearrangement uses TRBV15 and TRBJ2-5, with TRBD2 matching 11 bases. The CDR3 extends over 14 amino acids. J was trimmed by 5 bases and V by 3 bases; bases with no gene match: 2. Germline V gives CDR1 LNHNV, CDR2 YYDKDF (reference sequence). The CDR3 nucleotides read TGTGCCACCAGCAGCCGACTAGCGGGGGAGACCCAGTACTTC. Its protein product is CATSSRLAGETQYF.

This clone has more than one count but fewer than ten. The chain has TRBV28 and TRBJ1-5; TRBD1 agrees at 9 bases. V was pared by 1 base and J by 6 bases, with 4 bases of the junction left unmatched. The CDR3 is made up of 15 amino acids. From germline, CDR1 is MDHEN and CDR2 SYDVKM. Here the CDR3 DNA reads TGTGCCAGCAGTTTATCGGGACAGGGCGGTCAGCCCCAGCATTTT. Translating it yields CASSLSGQGGQPQHF.

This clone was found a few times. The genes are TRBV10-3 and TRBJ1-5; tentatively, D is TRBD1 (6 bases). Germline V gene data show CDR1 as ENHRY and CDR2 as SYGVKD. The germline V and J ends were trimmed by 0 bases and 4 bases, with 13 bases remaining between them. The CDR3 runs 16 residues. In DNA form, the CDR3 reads TGTGCCATCAGTGAGTCAGACAGGACCCGGAATCAGCCCCAGCATTTT. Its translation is CAISESDRTRNQPQHF.

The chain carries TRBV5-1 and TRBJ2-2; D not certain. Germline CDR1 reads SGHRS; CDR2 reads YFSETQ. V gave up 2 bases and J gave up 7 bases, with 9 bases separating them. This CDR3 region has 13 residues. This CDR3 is CASSLATGGELFF. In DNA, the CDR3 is TGCGCCAGCAGCTTAGCAACGGGCGGGGAGCTGTTTTTT.